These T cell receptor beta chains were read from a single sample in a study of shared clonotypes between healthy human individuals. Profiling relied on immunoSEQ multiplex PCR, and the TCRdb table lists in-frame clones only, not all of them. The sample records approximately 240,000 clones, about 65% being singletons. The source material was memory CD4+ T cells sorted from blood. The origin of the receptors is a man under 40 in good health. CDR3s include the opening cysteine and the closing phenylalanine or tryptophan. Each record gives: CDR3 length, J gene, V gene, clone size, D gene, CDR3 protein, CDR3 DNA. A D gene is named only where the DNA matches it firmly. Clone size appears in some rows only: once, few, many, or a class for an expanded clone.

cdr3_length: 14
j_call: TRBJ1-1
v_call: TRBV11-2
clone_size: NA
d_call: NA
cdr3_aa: CASSLLLGAGEAFF
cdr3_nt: TGTGCCAGCAGCCTACTACTGGGGGCGGGAGAAGCTTTCTTT

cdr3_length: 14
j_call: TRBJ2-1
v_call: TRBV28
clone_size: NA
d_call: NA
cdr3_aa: CASSLVGTYNEQFF
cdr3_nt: TGTGCCAGCAGTTTGGTAGGTACCTACAATGAGCAGTTCTTC

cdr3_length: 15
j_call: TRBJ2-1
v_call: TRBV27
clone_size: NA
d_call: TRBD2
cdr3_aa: CASSLRAGVGVEQFF
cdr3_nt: TGTGCCAGCAGTTTACGGGCGGGAGTGGGCGTTGAGCAGTTCTTC

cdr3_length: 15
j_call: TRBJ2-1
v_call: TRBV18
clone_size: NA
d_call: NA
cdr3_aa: CASSPPGDGTLGQFF
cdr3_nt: TGTGCCAGCTCGCCGCCCGGGGATGGCACCTTAGGGCAGTTCTTC

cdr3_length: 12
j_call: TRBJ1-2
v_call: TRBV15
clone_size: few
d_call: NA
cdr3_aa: CATSGHKGGYTF
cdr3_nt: TGTGCCACCAGCGGCCATAAGGGTGGCTACACCTTC

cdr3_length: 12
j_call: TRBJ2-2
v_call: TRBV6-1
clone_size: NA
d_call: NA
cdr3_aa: CASSGSTGELFF
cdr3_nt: TGTGCCAGCAGTGGAAGCACCGGGGAGCTGTTTTTT

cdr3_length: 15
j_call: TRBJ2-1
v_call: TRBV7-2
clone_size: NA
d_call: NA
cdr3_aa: CASSLGASAYNEQFF
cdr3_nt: TGTGCCAGCAGCTTAGGGGCTAGCGCCTACAATGAGCAGTTCTTC

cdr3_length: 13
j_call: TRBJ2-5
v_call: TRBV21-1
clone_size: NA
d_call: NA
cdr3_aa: CASTFGREETQYF
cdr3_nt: TGTGCCAGCACCTTTGGGAGGGAAGAGACCCAGTACTTC

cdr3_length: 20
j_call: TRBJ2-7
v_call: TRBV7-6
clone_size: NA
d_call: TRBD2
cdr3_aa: CASSLGALGLTRWASYEQYF
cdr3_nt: TGTGCCAGCAGCTTAGGTGCCTTGGGACTAACCCGTTGGGCCTCCTACGAGCAGTACTTC

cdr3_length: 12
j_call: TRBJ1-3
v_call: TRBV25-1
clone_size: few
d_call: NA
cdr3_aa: CASSRLGSGLYF
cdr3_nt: TGTGCCAGCAGCCGCTTGGGGTCAGGGCTATATTTT

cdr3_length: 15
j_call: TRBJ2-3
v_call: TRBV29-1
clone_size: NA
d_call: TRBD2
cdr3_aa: CSVERLAARVDTQYF
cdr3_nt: TGCAGCGTTGAACGTCTAGCGGCCCGCGTGGATACGCAGTATTTT

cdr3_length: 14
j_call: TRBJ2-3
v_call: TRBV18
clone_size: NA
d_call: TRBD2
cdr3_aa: CASSPGGGTDTQYF
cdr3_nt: TGTGCCAGCTCACCAGGGGGGGGCACAGATACGCAGTATTTT

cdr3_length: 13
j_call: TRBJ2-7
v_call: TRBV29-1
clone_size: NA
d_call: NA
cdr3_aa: CSVVTGLNYEQYF
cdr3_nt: TGCAGCGTTGTCACAGGCCTAAACTACGAGCAGTACTTC

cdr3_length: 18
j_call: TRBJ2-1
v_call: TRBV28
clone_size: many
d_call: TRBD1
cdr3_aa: CASSLGRGLQGRRNEQFF
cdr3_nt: TGTGCCAGCAGTTTAGGCCGGGGATTACAGGGGCGACGCAATGAGCAGTTCTTC

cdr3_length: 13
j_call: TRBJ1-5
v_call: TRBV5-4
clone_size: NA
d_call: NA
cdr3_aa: CASSFFSSQPQHF
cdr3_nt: TGTGCCAGCAGCTTTTTTTCAAGTCAGCCCCAGCATTTT

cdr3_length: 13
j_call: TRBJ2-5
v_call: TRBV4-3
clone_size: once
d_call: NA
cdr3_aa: CASSQRTQETQYF
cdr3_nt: TGCGCCAGCAGCCAAAGAACACAGGAGACCCAGTACTTC

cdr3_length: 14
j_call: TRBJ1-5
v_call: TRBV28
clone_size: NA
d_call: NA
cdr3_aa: CASRGPLRNQPQHF
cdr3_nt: TGTGCCAGCAGAGGTCCTCTCCGCAATCAGCCCCAGCATTTT

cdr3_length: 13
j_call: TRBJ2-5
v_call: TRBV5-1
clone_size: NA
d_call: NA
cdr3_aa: CASSFLYQETQYF
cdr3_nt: TGCGCCAGCAGCTTCTTGTACCAAGAGACCCAGTACTTC